This entry features one T cell receptor (beta chain) sequence. Source study methods: Researchers report that nucleated cell counts were estimated from reference gene primer amplification. The assay was immunoSEQ multiplex PCR, and TCRdb's table has in-frame clones only and misses some. For V, J and clone size, that table is used; D and trimming come from the DNA. This sample yields more than 95,000 clones, of which 75% to 95% are seen a single time; 1.8% belongs to the top ten. The entry originates in a study of blood T cell repertoires in COVID-19. Study-wide background: Both acute and convalescent COVID-19 samples were obtained from the United States, Italy and Spain. The analysed material was cDNA or gDNA that came from T cells, B-cell-depleted T cells, or PBMCs.

Sequencing used peripheral blood. The sequence was obtained from a human donor with active COVID-19. The donor label of this sample is uncertain.

The CDR3 coding sequence is TGTGCCAGCAGTTCCCCCCAAGGCGGGGGAACTGAGACCCAGTACTTC. It specifies CASSSPQGGGTETQYF. The J gene is TRBJ2-5, the V gene TRBV28; TRBD2 aligns across 7 bases. J lost 5 bases, V lost 4 bases, and 13 bases had no gene match. The CDR3 sequence is 16 residues long. Looked up from germline, CDR1 is MDHEN and CDR2 is SYDVKM.